Below, 9 T cell receptor beta chains from the same sample are listed, as sequenced in a study of blood T cell repertoires in COVID-19 (dated by TCRdb to 2020 to 2022). Library preparation was by the immunoSEQ multiplex PCR assay. Here the immuneACCESS table is served through TCRdb, limited to in-frame sequences with V and J called. Missing clones are a known gap in these copies; in checked studies unresolved V genes cover under half, and the rest lacks a known reason. The sample records around 300,000 clones, nearly 90% of which are singletons. Around 1.9% of the sample lies in the top ten. Sequences were obtained from PBMCs or T cells enriched from blood (not recorded which). These receptors were collected from a woman aged 60-75 years who had recovered from COVID-19.

The V gene is TRBV4-1, the J gene TRBJ2-5; 11 nucleotides agree with TRBD1. This CDR3 has 16 amino acids. Per the germline V gene, CDR1 is MGHRA and CDR2 is YSYEKL. V gave up 3 bases and J gave up 4 bases; unmatched junction bases: 7. The CDR3 here is CASSQLRDRGAETQYF. The CDR3 DNA follows: TGCGCCAGCAGCCAGTTAAGGGACAGGGGGGCAGAGACCCAGTACTTC.

The V and J genes are TRBV5-4 and TRBJ2-7, with a weak D call TRBD1 (5 bases). This CDR3 spans 15 amino acids. V lost 0 bases, J lost 3 bases, and 13 bases lay in between. CDR1 and CDR2 (germline): SGHNT, YYREEE (reference sequence). The CDR3 sequence: CASSLASQGDYEQYF. The DNA of the CDR3 is TGTGCCAGCAGCTTGGCATCGCAGGGCGACTACGAGCAGTACTTC.

CDR3: CASSLANDRYQETQYF. The CDR3 DNA sequence: TGCGCCAGCAGCTTGGCCAACGACAGGTACCAAGAGACCCAGTACTTC. This chain connects TRBV5-1 to TRBJ2-5; the D gene is possibly TRBD1 (6 bases). Germline V gene data show CDR1 as SGHRS and CDR2 as YFSETQ. CDR3 length equals 16 residues. The germline V and J ends were trimmed by 0 bases and 0 bases, with 12 bases remaining between them.

Note on this clone: This same CDR3 is encoded by further DNA sequences in the sample. In DNA form, the CDR3 reads TGTGCCAGCTCACCGGGGCAGGGGGATGGCTACACCTTC. This codes for CASSPGQGDGYTF. This sequence joins TRBV18 and TRBJ1-2; 7 nucleotides line up with TRBD1. Germline CDR1 and CDR2: KGHSH and LQKENI. J lost 6 bases, V lost 3 bases, and 4 bases had no gene match. CDR3 length: 13 residues.

The chain carries TRBV9 and TRBJ1-2; D ambiguous. The CDR3 length is 14 residues. Trimming removed 3 bases at V and 3 bases at J, with 12 bases between. The V gene's germline CDR1 is SGDLS and CDR2 YYNGEE. In nucleotides, the CDR3 is TGTGCCAGCAGCGGAGGTGGGAGGCACTATGGCTACACCTTC. Amino acid sequence: CASSGGGRHYGYTF.

The gene calls are TRBV10-2 and TRBJ2-5; 13 bases fit TRBD2. The trim removed 3 bases at V and 3 bases at J, leaving 4 bases unmatched. The CDR3 runs to 16 residues. Germline V gene lookup returns CDR1 WSHSY and CDR2 SAAADI. In DNA form, the CDR3 reads TGCGCCAGCAGTGACGGACTAGCGGGAGTGGAAGAGACCCAGTACTTC. It yields the protein CASSDGLAGVEETQYF.

This chain joins TRBV3-1 (or the pseudogene TRBV3-2) and TRBJ2-1, with 12 bases lining up with TRBD2. The germline gives CDR1 LGHDT, CDR2 YNNKEL (reference sequence). V dropped 0 bases and J dropped 13; count of bases not matched to a gene: 7. The CDR3 spans 15 residues. The DNA for the CDR3 is TGTGCCAGCAGCCAAGATAGAGCTAGCGGGAGGGAACAGTTCTTC. Translated, it gives CASSQDRASGREQFF.

About this clone itself: Possible read error: a much larger clone is one base away. In the same sample, other DNA sequences code for this CDR3. The V call is TRBV11-2, the J call TRBJ2-7, with 9 bases that match TRBD1. The CDR3 contains 16 residues. Germline V CDR1 and CDR2: SGHAT, FQNNGV. In DNA, the CDR3 is TGTGCCAGCAGCTTAGGTGGACAGGGGCGTCTCAACGAACAGTACTTC. This encodes CASSLGGQGRLNEQYF.

V is TRBV28 and J is TRBJ2-4, with 13 nucleotides matching TRBD2. The CDR3 covers 17 residues. Germline values: CDR1 MDHEN, CDR2 SYDVKM. The trim removed 4 bases at V and 3 bases at J, leaving 6 bases unmatched. CDR3: CASSSGLAGVGKNIQYF. The CDR3 DNA reads as TGTGCCAGCAGTTCCGGACTAGCGGGAGTTGGCAAAAACATTCAGTACTTC.